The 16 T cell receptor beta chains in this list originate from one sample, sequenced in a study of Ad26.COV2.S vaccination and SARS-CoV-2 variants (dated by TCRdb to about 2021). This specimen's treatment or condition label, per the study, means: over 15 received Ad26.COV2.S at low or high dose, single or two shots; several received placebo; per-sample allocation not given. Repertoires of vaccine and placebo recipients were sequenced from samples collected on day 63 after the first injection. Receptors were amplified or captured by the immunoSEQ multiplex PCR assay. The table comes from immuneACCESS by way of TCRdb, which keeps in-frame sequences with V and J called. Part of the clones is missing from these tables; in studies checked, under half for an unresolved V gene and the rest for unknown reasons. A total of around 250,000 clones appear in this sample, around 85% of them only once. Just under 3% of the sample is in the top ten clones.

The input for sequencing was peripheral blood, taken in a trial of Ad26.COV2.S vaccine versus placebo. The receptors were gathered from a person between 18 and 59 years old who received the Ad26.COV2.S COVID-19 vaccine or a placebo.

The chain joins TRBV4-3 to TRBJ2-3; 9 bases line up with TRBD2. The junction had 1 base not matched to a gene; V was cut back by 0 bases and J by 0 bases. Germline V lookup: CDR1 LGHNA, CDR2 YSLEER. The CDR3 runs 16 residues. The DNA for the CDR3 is TGCGCCAGCAGCCAAGAGGCGGGGGGGAGCACAGATACGCAGTATTTT. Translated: CASSQEAGGSTDTQYF.

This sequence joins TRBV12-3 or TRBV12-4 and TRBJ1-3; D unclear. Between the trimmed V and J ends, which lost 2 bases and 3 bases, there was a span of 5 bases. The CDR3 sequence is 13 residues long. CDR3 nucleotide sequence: TGTGCCAGCAGTTTATTGCGTGGAAACACCATATATTTT. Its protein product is CASSLLRGNTIYF.

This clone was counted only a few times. CDR3 coding DNA: TGTGCCAGTAGTATAACCCACCACTCCTACAATGAGCAGTTCTTC. This codes for CASSITHHSYNEQFF. The chain combines TRBV19 with TRBJ2-1; D remains unclear. The germline V and J ends were trimmed by 2 bases and 0 bases, with 8 bases remaining between them. Germline V lookup: CDR1 LNHDA, CDR2 SQIVND (reference sequence). This CDR3 spans 15 amino acids. Supplemented by reference TRBV19 and TRBJ2-1, the full variable domain reads DGGITQSPKYLFRKEGQNVTLSCEQNLNHDAMYWYRQDPGQGLRLIYYSQIVNDFQKGDIAEGYSVSREKKESFPLTVTSAQKNPTAFYLCASSITHHSYNEQFFGPGTRLTVL.

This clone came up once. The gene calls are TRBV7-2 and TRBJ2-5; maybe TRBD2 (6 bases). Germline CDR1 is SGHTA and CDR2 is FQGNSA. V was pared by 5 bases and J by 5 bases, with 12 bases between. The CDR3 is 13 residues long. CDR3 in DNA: TGTGCCAGCAGCCGATCTGGGGGGGAGACCCAGTACTTC. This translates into CASSRSGGETQYF.

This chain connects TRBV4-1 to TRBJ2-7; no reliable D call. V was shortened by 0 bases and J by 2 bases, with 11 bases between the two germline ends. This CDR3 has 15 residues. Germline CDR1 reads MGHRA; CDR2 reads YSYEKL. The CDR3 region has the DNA TGCGCCAGCAGCCAAGATAGTTCTGGGCCCTACGAGCAGTACTTC. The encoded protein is CASSQDSSGPYEQYF.

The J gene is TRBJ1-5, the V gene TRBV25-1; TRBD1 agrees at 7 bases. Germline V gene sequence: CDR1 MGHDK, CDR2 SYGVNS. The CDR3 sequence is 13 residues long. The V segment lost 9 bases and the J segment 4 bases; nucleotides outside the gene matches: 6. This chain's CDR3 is CARAGTVNQPQHF. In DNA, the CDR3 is TGTGCCAGGGCCGGGACAGTAAATCAGCCCCAGCATTTT.

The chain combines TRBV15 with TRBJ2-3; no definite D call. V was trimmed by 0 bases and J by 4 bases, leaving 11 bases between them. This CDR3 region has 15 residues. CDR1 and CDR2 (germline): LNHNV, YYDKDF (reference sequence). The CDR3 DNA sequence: TGTGCCACCAGCAGAGATTTCAGTTTCCCAGATACGCAGTATTTT. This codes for CATSRDFSFPDTQYF.

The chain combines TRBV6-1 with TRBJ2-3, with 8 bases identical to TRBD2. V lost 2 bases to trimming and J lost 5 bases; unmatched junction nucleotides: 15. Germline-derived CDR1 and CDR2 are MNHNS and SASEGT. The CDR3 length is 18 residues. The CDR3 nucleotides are TGTGCCAGCAGTGAACTACCGGGGGGGACTCTAGCAGTAGATACGCAGTATTTT. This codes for CASSELPGGTLAVDTQYF.

CDR3 region: CASSRRTGGGEKLFF. The CDR3, as DNA: TGTGCCAGCAGTCGTCGAACAGGGGGTGGTGAAAAACTGTTTTTT. The genes are TRBV27 and TRBJ1-4; 8 bases match TRBD1. Per germline, CDR1 MNHEY and CDR2 SMNVEV (reference sequence). V lost 5 bases to trimming and J lost 7 bases; unmatched junction nucleotides: 9. The CDR3 contains 15 residues.

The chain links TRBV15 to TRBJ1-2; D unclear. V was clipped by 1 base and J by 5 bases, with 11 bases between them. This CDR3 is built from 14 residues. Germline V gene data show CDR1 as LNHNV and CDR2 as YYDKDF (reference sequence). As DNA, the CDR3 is TGTGCCACCAGCAGAGTGGCCAGCGAATATGGCTACACCTTC. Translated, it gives CATSRVASEYGYTF.

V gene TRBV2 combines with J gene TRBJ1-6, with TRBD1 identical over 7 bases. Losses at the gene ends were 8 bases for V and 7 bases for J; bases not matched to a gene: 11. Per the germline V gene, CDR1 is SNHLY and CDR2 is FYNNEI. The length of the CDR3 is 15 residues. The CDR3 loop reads CASGARDRVNSPLHF. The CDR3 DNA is TGTGCCAGCGGAGCGAGAGACAGGGTGAATTCACCCCTCCACTTT.

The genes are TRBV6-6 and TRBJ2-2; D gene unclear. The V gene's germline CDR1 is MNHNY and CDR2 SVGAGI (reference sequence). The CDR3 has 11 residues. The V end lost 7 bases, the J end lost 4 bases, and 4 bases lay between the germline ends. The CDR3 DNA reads TGTGCCAGCAAGGGCACCGGGGAGCTGTTTTTT. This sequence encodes CASKGTGELFF.

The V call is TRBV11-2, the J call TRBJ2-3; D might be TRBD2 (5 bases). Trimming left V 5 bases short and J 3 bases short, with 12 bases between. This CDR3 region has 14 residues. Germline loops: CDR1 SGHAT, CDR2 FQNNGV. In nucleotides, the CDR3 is TGTGCCAGCAGCCGAGAGGGCCTAACAGATACGCAGTATTTT. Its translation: CASSREGLTDTQYF.

CDR3 sequence: CASSLAGGGINTGELFF. CDR3 nucleotides: TGTGCCAGCAGCTTGGCAGGAGGGGGTATTAACACCGGGGAGCTGTTTTTT. This rearrangement joins TRBV5-6 to TRBJ2-2, with D perhaps TRBD1 or TRBD2 (6 bases each). The CDR3 runs to 17 residues. Germline V gene sequence: CDR1 SGHDT, CDR2 YYEEEE. The V gene lost 0 bases and the J gene lost 2 bases, with 14 bases spanning the gap.

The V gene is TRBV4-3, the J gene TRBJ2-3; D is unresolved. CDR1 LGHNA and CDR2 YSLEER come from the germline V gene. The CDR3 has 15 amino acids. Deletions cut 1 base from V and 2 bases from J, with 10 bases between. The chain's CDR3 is CASSQVPTLTDTQYF. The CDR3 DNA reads TGCGCCAGCAGCCAAGTTCCCACTCTCACAGATACGCAGTATTTT.

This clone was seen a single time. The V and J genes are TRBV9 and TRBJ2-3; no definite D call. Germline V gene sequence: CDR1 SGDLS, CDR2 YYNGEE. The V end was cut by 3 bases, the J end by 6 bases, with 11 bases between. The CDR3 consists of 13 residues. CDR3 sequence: CASSADVQDTQYF. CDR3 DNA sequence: TGTGCCAGCAGCGCGGACGTTCAGGATACGCAGTATTTT.